This TCR beta chain is drawn from a study of blood T cells in healthy people across ages. Concerning this clonotype: At one end, the junction sequence differs from germline, possibly due to a read error.

Primed by a sample-barcoded 5' primer and a J-beta primer mix, a second PCR proceeded for about 7 to 12 cycles. MiXCR, applied by TCRdb to the 5' RACE reads, yields one record per CDR3 protein. Of some 640,000 distinct CDR3 sequences listed, about 28% were seen once; the top ten hold approximately 14%. CDR3 length: 14 amino acids. The chain carries TRBV12-3 or TRBV12-4 and TRBJ2-3, with TRBD2 matching over 9 bases. The specimen was blood. The TCR was taken from a woman older than 75 in good health. The CDR3 nucleotides read TGTGCCAGTACTTATAGCGGGAGCACAGATACGCAATATTTT. It yields the protein CASTYSGSTDTQYF.